This is a list of T cell receptor beta chains from one sample in a study of OX40 agonist ivuxolimab in advanced cancers. The table came from immunoSEQ multiplex PCR; TCRdb's copy has only in-frame clones and leaves some out. The data contain fewer than 40,000 clones, about 80% of them singletons. This specimen was CD4+ or CD8+ T cells sorted from blood, taken in a trial of the OX40 agonist ivuxolimab. These receptors originate from an adult with an advanced solid tumor such as melanoma, head and neck, liver or kidney cancer. CDR3s include the opening cysteine and the closing phenylalanine or tryptophan. Each record gives: V gene, D gene, clone size, J gene, CDR3 protein, CDR3 DNA. The D gene is left open where the match is weak. Clone size is shown for a subset of rows, as once, few, many or a class of expanded clone.

TRBV28	TRBD2	.	TRBJ2-2	CASTRPPLAFGELFF	TGTGCCAGCACCCGGCCCCCACTAGCGTTCGGGGAGCTGTTTTTT
TRBV9	.	.	TRBJ1-4	CASSVGLGGEKLFF	TGTGCCAGCAGCGTAGGCTTGGGGGGTGAAAAACTGTTTTTT
TRBV19	.	.	TRBJ1-1	CASRSPGRVESTEAFF	TGTGCCAGTAGATCCCCGGGCAGGGTAGAAAGCACTGAAGCTTTCTTT
TRBV2	.	.	TRBJ1-2	CASTPGGSEYGYTF	TGTGCCAGCACCCCAGGAGGGAGTGAATATGGCTACACCTTC
TRBV6-1	TRBD1	.	TRBJ1-6	CASSGPTGSNSPLHF	TGTGCCAGCAGTGGACCGACAGGGAGCAATTCACCCCTCCACTTT
TRBV6-1	.	.	TRBJ1-2	CASSEGGDGRFYGYTF	TGTGCCAGCAGTGAAGGCGGGGACGGTCGATTCTATGGCTACACCTTC
TRBV20-1	TRBD2	few	TRBJ2-3	CSRLATDTQYF	TGCAGTAGACTAGCAACGGATACGCAGTATTTT
TRBV5-4	.	.	TRBJ1-4	CASSLTEANEKLFF	TGTGCCAGCAGCTTGACAGAAGCGAATGAAAAACTGTTTTTT
TRBV7-9	.	.	TRBJ1-1	CASSLATADEAFF	TGTGCCAGCAGCTTAGCTACGGCGGATGAAGCTTTCTTT
TRBV6-4	.	.	TRBJ1-1	CASSDSGAGRTEAFF	TGTGCCAGCAGTGACTCAGGGGCAGGGAGAACTGAAGCTTTCTTT
TRBV18	.	.	TRBJ2-1	CASSPNRVHEQFF	TGTGCCAGCTCACCAAACAGGGTCCATGAGCAGTTCTTC
TRBV6-1	.	.	TRBJ1-5	CASSEWAGVSNQPQHF	TGTGCCAGCAGTGAATGGGCAGGGGTTAGCAATCAGCCCCAGCATTTT
TRBV5-1	.	.	TRBJ1-1	CASSLAPGLGTEAFF	TGCGCCAGCAGCTTGGCCCCAGGGCTGGGCACTGAAGCTTTCTTT
TRBV4-1	TRBD1	few	TRBJ1-1	CASSQRTGLTEAFF	TGCGCCAGCAGCCAACGGACAGGGTTGACTGAAGCTTTCTTT
TRBV14	.	.	TRBJ1-6	CASSVRVGGSPLHF	TGTGCCAGCAGCGTAAGGGTAGGAGGATCACCCCTCCACTTT
TRBV11-2	.	.	TRBJ2-7	CASSLDRTRQVSYEQYF	TGTGCCAGCAGCTTAGATAGGACGAGACAGGTGTCCTACGAGCAGTACTTC
TRBV7-3	TRBD1	.	TRBJ2-1	CASSSTGTGAYNEQFF	TGTGCCAGCAGCTCGACCGGGACAGGAGCGTACAATGAGCAGTTCTTC
TRBV5-1	.	.	TRBJ2-3	CASSSGHAIDTQYF	TGCGCCAGCAGCTCTGGACATGCTATAGATACGCAGTATTTT